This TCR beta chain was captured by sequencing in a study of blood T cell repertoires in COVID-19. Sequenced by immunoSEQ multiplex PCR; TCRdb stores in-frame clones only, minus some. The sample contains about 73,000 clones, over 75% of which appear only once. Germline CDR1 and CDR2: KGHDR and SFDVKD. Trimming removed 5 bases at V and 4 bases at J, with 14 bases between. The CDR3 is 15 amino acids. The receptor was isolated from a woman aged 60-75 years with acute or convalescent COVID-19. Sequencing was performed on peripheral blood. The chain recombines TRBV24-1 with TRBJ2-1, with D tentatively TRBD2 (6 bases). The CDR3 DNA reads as TGTGCCACCAGTGCTAAGGGTAGCGGATACAATGAGCAGTTCTTC. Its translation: CATSAKGSGYNEQFF.